Included here is one T cell receptor beta chain sequence, with context. Its antigen is currently not known. No qualities accompany the bases; no much larger clone lies one base away. V is reduced by 3 bases and J by 2 bases, leaving a spacing of 11 bases between them. Including cysteine and phenylalanine, the CDR3 has 14 amino acids. Of the read, only the CDR3 DNA is kept; its 42 bases are in frame from base 1. CDR1 and CDR2, looked up from the germline V gene, are SGHRS and YFSETQ. The cohort comprised hundreds of healthy bone marrow donors. At the time of sampling, every cohort member was nominally healthy, though immune exposures that went unrecorded were likely present. The donor was CMV seropositive and was included in the group of about 290 seropositive cohort members. A peripheral blood sample was collected from each donor, and TCR beta sequencing was performed on peripheral blood mononuclear cells. The Qiagen DNeasy Blood Extraction Kit was used to extract genomic DNA from the blood cell samples.

This sample is part of a study of cytomegalovirus exposure and HLA in healthy donors (dated by TCRdb to the late 2010s). Describing the broader study: According to an earlier analysis of around 600 of the donors, 150 million to 200 million T cells yielded some 110 million unique TCR beta sequences and approximately 280 Gb of sequence data. An early release that covered about 600 HLA-typed donors contained approximately 300 gigabases of sequencing data and 65 million to 100 million unique TCR sequences. The genetic ancestry cluster associated with self-reported Caucasian donors included 80% to 90% of the 350 to 500 genotyped donors. The aim of the study was to test whether cataloging public T cell receptors could identify signatures of past pathogen exposure. Using immunosequencing, the study profiled T cell repertoires from 550 to 750 subjects and related those repertoires to cytomegalovirus serostatus. Along with the approximately 700-subject first cohort, a separate validation cohort of 120 different subjects was used. To predict cytomegalovirus infection status, the study brought together high-throughput TCR immunosequencing, statistical association of individual TCRs with disease status, and machine learning. A later analysis re-examined previously published TCR beta repertoires from more than 600 donors and added high-resolution HLA genotyping to investigate patterns of TCR occurrence. Rather than using new phenotypic data, the later analysis identified candidate immune exposures from TCR beta sequences and from how often those sequences occurred across donors. To decide whether each TCR beta V gene segment behaved as functional or pseudogenic, an earlier analysis of 587 of the donors relied on high-throughput TCR beta sequencing. Alongside the repertoire data, information on donor age, sex, ethnicity and CMV serostatus was compiled. A later genetic analysis took genome-wide SNP genotypes for about three fifths of the roughly 670 donors and used that subset as a discovery cohort. Every repertoire in the discovery cohort had been generated on one and the same sequencing platform. Class I and class II HLA loci were covered by the typing at four-digit resolution. The number of typed donors differed by locus: about 620-640 for A, B, C, DRB1 and DQB1; 500 to 550 for DQA1; 606 for DPA1; and around 470 for DPB1. Five DR-DQ haplotypes were handled as single units for association and clustering because linkage in the cohort was strong. Among about 390 genotyped donors of the cohort, an average of approximately 240,000 unique TCR beta nucleotide sequences were sequenced per donor, around 18% of them non-productive. Overall results and qualifications from the work: Because HLA typing was unavailable for some donors at each locus, only the typed subset was used in association tests. Only TCR beta chains were sequenced in this cohort, and the absence of alpha or paired-chain data limited detectable features. A few of the identified cytomegalovirus-associated TCR beta chains were confirmed in vitro to be specific for cytomegalovirus antigens. In a later analysis, HLA-associated TCR beta chains were found to be more clonally expanded and to have lower generation probabilities than equally common non-associated chains. According to a later analysis, most CMV-associated TCR beta chains appeared to be HLA-restricted, and the HLA associations seemed to be driven largely by CMV exposure. Assigning TCR associations to individual alleles was difficult when HLA alleles, especially DR and DQ, strongly co-occurred. While some public TCRs were present in many individuals, most TCR sequences turned up only very rarely across donors. V-gene and J-gene trimming of TCR beta chains was associated with a missense DCLRE1C variant in a later genetic analysis, and the association was replicated in an independent cohort. Roughly uniform sequencing depth across donors was assumed in presence/absence analyses, although this assumption may not hold. According to a later genetic analysis, donors in an Asian-associated ancestry cluster had fewer N-insertions in productive TCRs than the roughly 660-donor mean. In a later analysis, the rate of TCR association differed among HLA loci, with DRB1 alleles having the most associated TCRs and HLA-C alleles having the fewest. Immune exposure information for the cohort was limited to CMV serostatus. Some IMGT-functional V segments, including TRBV6-2 and TRBV6-3, could not be distinguished by the 87-base-pair reads and were therefore excluded. A further reported finding was that TCR beta sequences accurately predicted the HLA-A and HLA-B alleles for most subjects in the first cohort. The earlier analysis of approximately 590 of the donors excluded seventeen rarely observed V segments, including chromosome 9 orphons, because counts were too low. The study gave a list of about 150 TCR beta chains associated with cytomegalovirus. In both the original and validation cohorts, the classifier was reported to diagnose cytomegalovirus status with high specificity and sensitivity. The sequencing pipeline was judged likely to have produced a cluster of highly shared sequence variants as a technical artifact. Correlated functional status among segregating V segments might reflect linkage disequilibrium, but an unknown experimental factor could not be ruled out. In a later analysis, 15,000 to 20,000 TCR beta sequences were associated with specific HLA alleles at a false discovery rate of 0.05. According to a later analysis, parvovirus B19, influenza, CMV and Epstein-Barr virus appeared linked to several top co-occurrence clusters. In an earlier analysis of around 600 of the donors, most TCR beta V segments were observed in productive rearrangements about 87% or about 30% of the time, broadly matching IMGT annotations. The authors suggested that the approach could potentially be generalized to other disease states and immunological phenotypes.

Libraries were built with the immunoSEQ multiplex PCR assay. A mixture of 60 forward primers for TCR Vbeta segments and 13 reverse primers for TCR Jbeta segments was used in the multiplex PCR. Amplification of the CDR3 region of rearranged TCR beta genes was performed with a multiplex PCR assay on genomic DNA. The amplified TCR beta libraries were sequenced on the Illumina HiSeq System as 87-base-pair reads. Processing in the source paper ran as follows. In a later analysis, roughly 80 million unique TCR beta chains were counted across the 500 to 850 repertoires, and approximately 11 million of these chains were shared by at least two donors. A nearest-neighbor algorithm error-corrected the raw reads and collapsed the reads into unique sequences, merging closely related sequences to remove PCR and sequencing errors. Alignment of CDR3 sequences to IMGT reference sequences was used to assign V, D and J gene segments. For a sequence to be retained, a match of at least six nucleotides was required to both a V gene segment and a J gene segment. A rearrangement counted as productive if the CDR3 had no stop codons and remained in frame with V and J, and every other rearrangement counted as non-productive. CDR3 was defined according to IMGT convention as the region running from the second conserved V-encoded cysteine to the conserved J-encoded phenylalanine. In an earlier analysis of 587 of the donors, sequences lacking an unambiguous match to a single V gene segment were excluded. In an earlier analysis of around 600 of the donors, V segments were called functional above 56.7% productive rearrangements and were called segregating when the between-donor standard deviation exceeded 5%. A statistical classification framework was built to diagnose cytomegalovirus status from the catalog of TCR beta chain sequences. A later analysis assigned V and J genes by comparing TCR nucleotide sequences with IMGT/GENE-DB human TR gene sequences. The TCRdist pipeline was used in a later analysis to assign CDR3 sequences and most-parsimonious VDJ recombination scenarios. In a later analysis, each TCR beta chain was defined by its CDR3 amino acid sequence together with its V-gene family, and reads without a unique V-gene family were excluded. A later analysis removed 500 to 650 highly shared, low-generation-probability nucleotide sequences to deal with suspected cross-contamination and a sequencing artifact. For each public chain, a later analysis derived a clonal expansion index from normalized ranks of inferred template counts within each repertoire. In a later analysis, generation probabilities were computed using a VDJ recombination model fitted to out-of-frame rearrangements, and the results were checked against IGoR. In a later analysis, hypergeometric tests were used to score TCR-TCR, TCR-HLA and TCR-CMV co-occurrence, with a repertoire-size bias correction applied to TCR pairs. To estimate false discovery rates, a later analysis permuted the HLA or CMV assignments 20 times. In a later analysis, co-occurring TCRs were grouped using DBSCAN, and TCRdist sequence similarity was added for clustering within HLA-allele-positive subsets. Repertoires with fewer than 30,000 or more than 120,000 public chains were left out of co-occurrence clustering, as were roughly five repertoires with anomalous nucleotide sharing. TCRdb provides this immuneACCESS table in a form limited to in-frame rearrangements. Some clones are lacking; in checked studies, under half of them reflect an unresolved V gene, and why the rest are absent is not known. The DNA was the basis for D and trimming; V, J and clone size are from that table. In this sample the table shows about 120,000 clones, 70% to 85% of which occur a single time. More than 3.5% of the sample is held by the ten biggest clonotypes.

The sequence was collected from a man aged 35 to 55 in good health and CMV-seropositive. Sample: PBMCs. The rearrangement joined TRBV5-1 to TRBJ2-5; the D segment could be TRBD2, given 5 matching bases. The CDR3 amino acid sequence is: CASSSDPGQETQYF. The sequenced DNA is TGCGCCAGCAGCTCCGACCCGGGGCAAGAGACCCAGTACTTC.